The rows below give T cell receptor beta chains drawn from one sample of a study of a mutant IDH1 vaccine in newly diagnosed glioma. The data were produced by immunoSEQ multiplex PCR, yet TCRdb's version contains in-frame clones alone and is incomplete. The table shows roughly 86,000 clones, with around 80% occurring only once. The material sequenced was PBMCs, taken from a glioma patient treated with radiotherapy, temozolomide or both. These receptors came from a man aged 40-49 years with glioma. CDR3s include the opening cysteine and the closing phenylalanine or tryptophan. D genes are given only for firm matches. Expanded clones get a size class; other rows say once, few or many, or leave the size out.

NA	TRBJ2-7	TRBV4-1	NA	TGCGCCAGCAGCCCAGAAGGATTTTACGAGCAGTACTTC	CASSPEGFYEQYF
few	TRBJ2-1	TRBV5-4	NA	TGTGCCAGCAGCTTGAGACACCACTCTTACAATGAGCAGTTCTTC	CASSLRHHSYNEQFF
once	TRBJ1-6	TRBV5-1	NA	TGCGCCACTTCAACGGGGTCCGGTAATTCACCCCTCCACTTT	CATSTGSGNSPLHF
NA	TRBJ1-5	TRBV4-3	TRBD1	TGCGCCAGCAGCCAAGGACAGGGACAATCGCCCCAGCATTTT	CASSQGQGQSPQHF
NA	TRBJ1-3	TRBV4-3	NA	TGCGCCAGCAGCCAAGGGCGAAGGACTGGAAACACCATATATTTT	CASSQGRRTGNTIYF
NA	TRBJ2-7	TRBV7-8	TRBD2	TGTGCCAGCAGCAATGGACTAGCGCCCAGCTCCTACGAGCAGTACTTC	CASSNGLAPSSYEQYF
NA	TRBJ2-7	TRBV4-1	NA	TGCGCCAGCAGCCATAGGTTCCCCAGGTTTCCCTACGAGCAGTACTTC	CASSHRFPRFPYEQYF
NA	TRBJ2-1	TRBV4-1	NA	TGCGCCAGCAGCCTGGGTGATGGGCGGTACAATGAGCAGTTCTTC	CASSLGDGRYNEQFF
NA	TRBJ1-1	TRBV5-4	TRBD1	TGTGCCAGCAGACTTACAGGGGACGACACTGAAGCTTTCTTT	CASRLTGDDTEAFF
once	TRBJ1-6	TRBV4-3	TRBD1	TGCGCCAGCAGCCAAGATTCAGGGGGTGGTAATTCACCCCTCCACTTT	CASSQDSGGGNSPLHF
NA	TRBJ1-5	TRBV27	TRBD1	TGTGCCAGCAGTCGTTTTACAGGGGGCCATCAGCCCCAGCATTTT	CASSRFTGGHQPQHF
few	TRBJ1-1	TRBV2	NA	TGTGCCAGCGGAACAGATTCGAACACTGAAGCTTTCTTT	CASGTDSNTEAFF
NA	TRBJ2-3	TRBV11-2	NA	TGTGCCAGCAGCTTAGATCTCGAGTGGGACCTCACAGATACGCAGTATTTT	CASSLDLEWDLTDTQYF
once	TRBJ2-3	TRBV5-6	NA	TGTGCCAGCAGCTTGATTACAGGGGAGGGGGTGAGCCGCGGTACGCAGTATTTT	CASSLITGEGVSRGTQYF
NA	TRBJ2-2	TRBV5-1	TRBD1	TGCGCCAGCAGCCGATTGGGACAGGCCGTTTCGAACACCGGGGAGCTGTTTTTT	CASSRLGQAVSNTGELFF